This TCR beta chain was found in a study of shared clonotypes between healthy human individuals. Using immunoSEQ multiplex PCR, the repertoire was profiled, and TCRdb retains in-frame clones only, with some absent. The sample lists roughly 2.6 million clones, around 90% occurring once. Input material: naive CD4+ T cells sorted from blood. As for subset: CD45RA+ positively selected. This TCR was sampled from a young man in good health.

The CDR3 DNA sequence: TGCGCCAGCAGCTTGATTCCGGCCCTAAACACTGAAGCTTTCTTT. Amino acid sequence: CASSLIPALNTEAFF. J is TRBJ1-1 and V is TRBV5-1, with D uncertain. The germline CDR1 and CDR2 sequences are SGHRS and YFSETQ. The CDR3 extends over 15 amino acids. With 1 base removed from V and 2 bases from J, the gap between germline ends came to 12 bases. The whole variable domain, remainder taken from reference TRBV5-1 and TRBJ1-1, is KAGVTQTPRYLIKTRGQQVTLSCSPISGHRSVSWYQQTPGQGLQFLFEYFSETQRNKGNFPGRFSGRQFSNSRSEMNVSTLELGDSALYLCASSLIPALNTEAFFGQGTRLTVV.